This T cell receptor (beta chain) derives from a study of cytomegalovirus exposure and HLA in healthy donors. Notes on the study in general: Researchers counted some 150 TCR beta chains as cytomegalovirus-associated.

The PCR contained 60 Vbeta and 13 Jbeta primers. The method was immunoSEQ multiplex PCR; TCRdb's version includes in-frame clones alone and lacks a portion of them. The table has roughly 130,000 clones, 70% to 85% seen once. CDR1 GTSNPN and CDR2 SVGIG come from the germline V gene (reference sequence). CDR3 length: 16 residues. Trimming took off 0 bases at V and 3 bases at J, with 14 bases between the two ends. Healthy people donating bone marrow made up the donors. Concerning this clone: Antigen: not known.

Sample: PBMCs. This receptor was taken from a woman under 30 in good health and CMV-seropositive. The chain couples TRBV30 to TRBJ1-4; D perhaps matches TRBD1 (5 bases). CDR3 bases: TGTGCCTGGAGTGTAAAGCAGACAGTGGCTAATGAAAAACTGTTTTTT. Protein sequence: CAWSVKQTVANEKLFF. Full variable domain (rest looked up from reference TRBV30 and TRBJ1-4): SQTIHQWPATLVQPVGSPLSLECTVEGTSNPNLYWYRQAAGRGLQLLFYSVGIGQISSEVPQNLSASRPQDRQFILSSKKLLLSDSGFYLCAWSVKQTVANEKLFFGSGTQLSVL.